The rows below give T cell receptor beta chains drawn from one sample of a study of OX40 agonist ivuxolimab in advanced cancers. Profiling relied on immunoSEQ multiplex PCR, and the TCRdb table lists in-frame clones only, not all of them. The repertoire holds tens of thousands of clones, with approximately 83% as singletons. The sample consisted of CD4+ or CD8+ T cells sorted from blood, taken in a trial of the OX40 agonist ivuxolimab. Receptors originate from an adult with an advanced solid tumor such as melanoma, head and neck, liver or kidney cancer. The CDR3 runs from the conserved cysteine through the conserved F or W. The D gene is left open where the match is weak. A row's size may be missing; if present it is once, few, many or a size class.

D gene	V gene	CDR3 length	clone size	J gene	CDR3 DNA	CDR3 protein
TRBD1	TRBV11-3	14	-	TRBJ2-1	TGTGCCAGCAGCCCCGGGACAGGGCAAAATGAGCAGTTCTTC	CASSPGTGQNEQFF
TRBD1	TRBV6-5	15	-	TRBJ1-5	TGTGCCAGCAGTACCGGGACAGGGGAGGGTCAGCCCCAGCATTTT	CASSTGTGEGQPQHF
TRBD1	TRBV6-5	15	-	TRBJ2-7	TGTGCCAGCAGTTACTCGGGACAGGGCTTCTACGAGCAGTACTTC	CASSYSGQGFYEQYF
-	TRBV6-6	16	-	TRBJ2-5	TGTGCCAGCACCCCTTCGGGCGAAGTAAACCAAGAGACCCAGTACTTC	CASTPSGEVNQETQYF
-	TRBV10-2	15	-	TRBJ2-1	TGCGCCAGCAGTGAGTCAATGAGCTCCTACAATGAGCAGTTCTTC	CASSESMSSYNEQFF
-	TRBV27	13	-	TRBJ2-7	TGTGCCAGCAGTTTAGGCCGTTCCTACGAGCAGTACTTC	CASSLGRSYEQYF
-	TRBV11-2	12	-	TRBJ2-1	TGTGCCAGCAGCTCTCAGGGACGGGAGCAGTTCTTC	CASSSQGREQFF
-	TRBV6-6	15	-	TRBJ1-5	TGTGCCAGCAGTTACGGGGGGTATAGCAATCAGCCCCAGCATTTT	CASSYGGYSNQPQHF
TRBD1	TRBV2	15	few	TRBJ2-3	TGTGCCAGCAGTCCCGGACAGGCTAGCACAGATACGCAGTATTTT	CASSPGQASTDTQYF
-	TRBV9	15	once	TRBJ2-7	TGTGCCAGCAGCTTGGGACCTGCGAACTCCTACGAGCAGTACTTC	CASSLGPANSYEQYF
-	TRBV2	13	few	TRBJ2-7	TGTGCCAGCAAGGCGGGGTTCTCCTACGAGCAGTACTTC	CASKAGFSYEQYF
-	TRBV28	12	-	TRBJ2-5	TGTGCCAGCAGAGATTCTAGGGAGACCCAGTACTTC	CASRDSRETQYF
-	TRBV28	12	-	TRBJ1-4	TGTGCCAGCACCCCTGGAAATGAAAAACTGTTTTTT	CASTPGNEKLFF
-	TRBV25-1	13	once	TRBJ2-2	TGTGCCAGCAGTGAATGGGGGGGCCGGGAGCTGTTTTTT	CASSEWGGRELFF
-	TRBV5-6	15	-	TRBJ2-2	TGTGCCAGCAGCTTGGACAGGAAATTTACCGGGGAGCTGTTTTTT	CASSLDRKFTGELFF
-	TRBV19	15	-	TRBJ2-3	TGTGCCAGTAGTGGGGGTCCGCTTAGCACAGATACGCAGTATTTT	CASSGGPLSTDTQYF
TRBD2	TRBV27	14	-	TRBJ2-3	TGTGCCAGCAGTTTTTGGGGGGGTACAGATACGCAGTATTTT	CASSFWGGTDTQYF
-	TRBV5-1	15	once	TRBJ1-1	TGCGCCAGCAGCTTGGAAGTCCAGGGATGGGATGAAGCTTTCTTT	CASSLEVQGWDEAFF
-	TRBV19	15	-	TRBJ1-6	TGTGCCAGTAGTATGATTGCCTCGGGCGGTTCACCCCTCCACTTT	CASSMIASGGSPLHF
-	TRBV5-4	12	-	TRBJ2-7	TGTGCCAGCAGCTTAAACTCCTACGAGCAGTACTTC	CASSLNSYEQYF
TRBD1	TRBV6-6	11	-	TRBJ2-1	TGTGCCAGCATCACCTCAGGGGGAGAGTTCTTC	CASITSGGEFF
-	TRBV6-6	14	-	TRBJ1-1	TGTGCCAGCAGTCACCGGTTCGGGGACACTGAAGCTTTCTTT	CASSHRFGDTEAFF
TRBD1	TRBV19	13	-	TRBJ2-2	TGTGCCAGTGGGGACAGCTTCACCGGGGAGCTGTTTTTT	CASGDSFTGELFF
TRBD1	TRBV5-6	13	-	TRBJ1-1	TGTGCCAGCAGTGAAGCAGGGGGCACTGAAGCTTTCTTT	CASSEAGGTEAFF
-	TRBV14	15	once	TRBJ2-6	TGTGCCAGCAGCATCAAGGGGCTAGGGGCCAACGTCCTGACTTTC	CASSIKGLGANVLTF
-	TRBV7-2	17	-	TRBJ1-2	TGTGCCAGCAGCTTAGAGCTGAGGCAGACTTTTAACTATGGCTACACCTTC	CASSLELRQTFNYGYTF
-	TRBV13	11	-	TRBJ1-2	TGTGCCAGCAGCTCGTGGGAAGGCTACACCTTC	CASSSWEGYTF
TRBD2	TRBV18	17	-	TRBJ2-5	TGTGCCAGCTCCGGGACTAGCGGGGGGTCCCAGGGAGAGACCCAGTACTTC	CASSGTSGGSQGETQYF
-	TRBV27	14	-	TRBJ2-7	TGTGCCAGCAGTTTATGGGGGTCCGACTACGAGCAGTACTTC	CASSLWGSDYEQYF
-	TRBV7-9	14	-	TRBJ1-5	TGTGCCAGCAGCTTATCCGACAGCAATCAGCCCCAGCATTTT	CASSLSDSNQPQHF
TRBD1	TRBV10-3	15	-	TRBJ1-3	TGTGCCACGTACCCGGACAGGGAGGAAGGAAACACCATATATTTT	CATYPDREEGNTIYF